The clone carrying this T cell receptor (beta chain) turned up a few times. The antigen is undetermined. The study reverse transcribed the entire isolated RNA, so it sequenced expressed TCRB transcripts. The method was immunoSEQ multiplex PCR; TCRdb's version includes in-frame clones alone and lacks a portion of them. The sample has 100,000 to 150,000 clones; 15% to 20% are singletons. This record belongs to a study of beta chain features in type 1 diabetes. Isolation of CD4+ naive, central memory, regulatory and stem cell-like memory cells was achieved by sorting via CD45RO/CCR7/CD25/CD127/CD95/CD27. General study points: When Type 1 diabetes patients were examined, their TCRB CDR3s proved moderately but significantly shorter in all four CD4+ subsets. TCRB rearrangement may or may not be influenced by HLA type; here this remained unresolved. A greater similarity of naive, central memory and Treg TCRB repertoires was seen among patients than among healthy donors.

This receptor was taken from a man between 18 and 29 years old with type 1 diabetes. Sequencing was carried out using central memory CD4+ T cells from blood.

In DNA form, the CDR3 reads TGCGCCAGCAGCATTCTCCCTTCGAGCCCGAACACCGGGGAGCTGTTTTTT. Protein: CASSILPSSPNTGELFF. The chain links TRBV5-1 to TRBJ2-2; D gene unclear. The V gene lost 4 bases and the J gene lost 0 bases, with 16 bases spanning the gap. CDR3 length: 17 amino acids. CDR1 is SGHRS, CDR2 YFSETQ, per germline.